The TCR beta chain under discussion was sequenced for a study of T-cell memory formation after mild COVID-19. Notes on the study in general: CM and EM subsets held most contracting CD4+ clones; EMRA held CD8+ ones.

In the case of this clonotype: Its antigen is unidentified.

TCRdb ran MiXCR on the 5' RACE reads and lists one entry per CDR3 protein. Of a few hundred thousand distinct CDR3 sequences in the sample, approximately 27% were seen once. The CDR3 is made up of 13 amino acids. The germline V gene has CDR1 SQVTM and CDR2 ANQGSEA. With 3 bases removed from V and 5 bases from J, the gap between germline ends came to 13 bases. The TCR was taken from an adult woman who had mild COVID-19 (a few samples of this study predate the infection). Cell type and time point are not known. The chain has TRBV29-1 and TRBJ2-5; D is unclear. Sequencing was performed on PBMCs or a T cell subset sorted from them (not recorded which). The CDR3 sequence: CSVEAQWMETQYF. The DNA for the CDR3 is TGCAGCGTTGAGGCGCAGTGGATGGAGACCCAGTACTTC.